This T cell receptor beta chain was sequenced in a study of vaccination and CD4 T cells after COVID-19. Across the whole study: Each post-COVID sample was drawn after diagnosis, and the median interval was approximately 96 days (range 35 to 161). Post-vaccine specimens were obtained a median roughly 70 days after dose two (range 14 to 241). Study observations and caveats: A nonsignificant median increase from about 20 to 38 SARS-CoV-2-reactive clonotypes was observed.

The treatment: roughly ten-day PBMC culture with coronavirus spike peptide pools or control peptides (ViraFEST assay). The assay that was used to sequence DNA from cultured CD4+ T cells was the Oncomine TCR Beta short-read assay. TCRdb ran MiXCR on the PCR reads and lists one entry per CDR3 protein. The data show about 12,000 distinct CDR3 sequences, about 19% seen once. With regard to this clonotype: The antigen is not known.

The sequenced sample was CD4+ T cells from blood, cultured in vitro, obtained before SARS-CoV-2 vaccination. The sequence came from a human donor who received a COVID-19 vaccine.

For the CDR3, the DNA is TGTGCCAGCAGCCCGGGACTAGCGGGGATCGTCGGGGATGAGCAGTTCTTC. It specifies CASSPGLAGIVGDEQFF. This chain joins TRBV11-2 and TRBJ2-1; 13 bases map to TRBD2. The V segment lost 5 bases and the J segment 8 bases; nucleotides outside the gene matches: 12. The CDR3 has 17 residues. The V gene's germline CDR1 is SGHAT and CDR2 FQNNGV.